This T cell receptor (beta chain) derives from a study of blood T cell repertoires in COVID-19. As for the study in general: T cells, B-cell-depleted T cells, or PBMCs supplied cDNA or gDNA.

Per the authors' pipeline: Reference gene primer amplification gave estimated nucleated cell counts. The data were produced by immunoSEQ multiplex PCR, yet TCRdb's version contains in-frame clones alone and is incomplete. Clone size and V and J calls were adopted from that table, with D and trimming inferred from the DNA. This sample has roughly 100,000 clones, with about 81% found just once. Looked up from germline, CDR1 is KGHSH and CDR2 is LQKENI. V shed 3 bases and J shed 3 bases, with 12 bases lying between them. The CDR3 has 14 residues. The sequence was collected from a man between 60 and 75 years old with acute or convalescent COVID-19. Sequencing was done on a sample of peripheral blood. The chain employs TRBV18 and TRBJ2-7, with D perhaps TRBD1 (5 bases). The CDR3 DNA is TGTGCCAGCTCACCTCCCGCAGGGATCTACGAGCAGTACTTC. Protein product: CASSPPAGIYEQYF.